Listed below are T cell receptor beta chains from one sample, sequenced in a study of blood T cell repertoires in COVID-19. Sequencing used immunoSEQ multiplex PCR; TCRdb keeps in-frame clones, though not all of them. In the table there are about 290,000 clones, about 89% of which are singletons. Sequenced sample: PBMCs or T cells enriched from blood (not recorded which). The receptor set was obtained from a woman aged 40 to 49 who had recovered from COVID-19. The CDR3 runs from the conserved cysteine through the conserved F or W. A D gene is named only where the DNA matches it firmly. Clone sizes are given selectively: once, few, many, or a class where the clone is expanded.

V	length	size	J	D	DNA	CDR3
TRBV7-9	14	NA	TRBJ1-2	NA	TGTGCCAGCAGCTCCAGGAATCAAATAGATGGCTACACCTTC	CASSSRNQIDGYTF
TRBV7-9	14	NA	TRBJ1-2	NA	TGTGCCAGCAGCTTAGCGGGTGAGGGATATGGCTACACCTTC	CASSLAGEGYGYTF
TRBV6-2/TRBV6-3	19	NA	TRBJ1-5	NA	TGTGCCAGCAGTTACTCGATGCTCCGGACAAGGGAGGGCAATCAGCCCCAGCATTTT	CASSYSMLRTREGNQPQHF
TRBV18	15	NA	TRBJ2-2	TRBD1	TGTGCCAGCCGAACCGGGACAGGGAACACCGGGGAGCTGTTTTTT	CASRTGTGNTGELFF
TRBV5-1	13	NA	TRBJ1-1	NA	TGCGCCAGCAGCCCAGCAGGGGTACGTGAAGCTTTCTTT	CASSPAGVREAFF
TRBV19	12	NA	TRBJ1-2	TRBD1	TGTGCCAGTACCAAAGACAGGGATGGCTACACCTTC	CASTKDRDGYTF
TRBV5-6	13	NA	TRBJ2-5	NA	TGTGCCAGCAGCTTGGAAGGGAGCGAGACCCAGTACTTC	CASSLEGSETQYF
TRBV19	14	NA	TRBJ1-2	NA	TGTGCCAGTAGTATCAGGGACACGATCTATGGCTACACCTTC	CASSIRDTIYGYTF
TRBV25-1	15	NA	TRBJ1-1	NA	TGTGCCAGCAGTACCCCGGGACTTAAGAACACTGAAGCTTTCTTT	CASSTPGLKNTEAFF
TRBV14	17	NA	TRBJ1-2	TRBD1	TGTGCCAGCAGCCAAGATCGAGGGACAGGGCGCTTCTATGGCTACACCTTC	CASSQDRGTGRFYGYTF
TRBV11-2	15	NA	TRBJ2-1	NA	TGTGCCAGCAGCCCAGCAAACGATGCGGGCAATGAGCAGTTCTTC	CASSPANDAGNEQFF
TRBV4-1	16	NA	TRBJ1-1	NA	TGCGCCAGCAGCCAAGTTATTCAAGGGGGGAACACTGAAGCTTTCTTT	CASSQVIQGGNTEAFF
TRBV10-3	16	NA	TRBJ1-5	NA	TGTGCCATCAGTGAGTCCTTGGGGAGGGGGATTCAGCCCCAGCATTTT	CAISESLGRGIQPQHF
TRBV19	15	few	TRBJ2-2	NA	TGTGCCAGTAGTGATAAAGGGGGTTACACCGGGGAGCTGTTTTTT	CASSDKGGYTGELFF
TRBV7-2	16	NA	TRBJ2-3	NA	TGTGCCAGCAGCCCCAGAGGGCGGAGTGGCACAGATACGCAGTATTTT	CASSPRGRSGTDTQYF
TRBV10-3	13	NA	TRBJ1-1	NA	TGTGCCATCAGTGGGCCGATGAACACTGAAGCTTTCTTT	CAISGPMNTEAFF
TRBV5-1	15	NA	TRBJ2-7	TRBD2	TGCGCCAGTACCAGGATAGCGGGGGCCTCCTACGAGCAGTACTTC	CASTRIAGASYEQYF
TRBV30	13	NA	TRBJ1-3	NA	TGTGCCTGGACCGACAGTCCTGGAAACACCATATATTTT	CAWTDSPGNTIYF
TRBV5-1	18	few	TRBJ2-2	TRBD2	TGCGCCAGCAGCCTCGCTGGACTAGCGGGGATGAACACCGGGGAGCTGTTTTTT	CASSLAGLAGMNTGELFF
TRBV2	14	NA	TRBJ2-3	TRBD2	TGTGCCAGCATGCGGGGGGCCTTCACAGATACGCAGTATTTT	CASMRGAFTDTQYF
TRBV27	14	NA	TRBJ1-5	NA	TGTGCCAGCAGTGTACGACGGACGGGACAGCCCCAGCATTTT	CASSVRRTGQPQHF
TRBV5-4	12	once	TRBJ2-1	NA	TGTGCCAGCAGCCGCGAAGCCAATGAGCAGTTCTTC	CASSREANEQFF
TRBV19	15	NA	TRBJ2-2	TRBD2	TGTGCCAGTAGTCCAAGCGGGGTAAACACCGGGGAGCTGTTTTTT	CASSPSGVNTGELFF
TRBV6-6	15	NA	TRBJ1-1	TRBD1	TGTGCCAGCAGTCGATCCGGGACAGTCAACACTGAAGCTTTCTTT	CASSRSGTVNTEAFF
TRBV6-2/TRBV6-3	15	NA	TRBJ1-1	TRBD1	TGTGCCAGCAGTCACGACAGGGCTATGAACACTGAAGCTTTCTTT	CASSHDRAMNTEAFF
TRBV5-4	13	NA	TRBJ2-1	NA	TGTGCCAGCAGCTTGGTACGGGGCAATGAGCAGTTCTTC	CASSLVRGNEQFF